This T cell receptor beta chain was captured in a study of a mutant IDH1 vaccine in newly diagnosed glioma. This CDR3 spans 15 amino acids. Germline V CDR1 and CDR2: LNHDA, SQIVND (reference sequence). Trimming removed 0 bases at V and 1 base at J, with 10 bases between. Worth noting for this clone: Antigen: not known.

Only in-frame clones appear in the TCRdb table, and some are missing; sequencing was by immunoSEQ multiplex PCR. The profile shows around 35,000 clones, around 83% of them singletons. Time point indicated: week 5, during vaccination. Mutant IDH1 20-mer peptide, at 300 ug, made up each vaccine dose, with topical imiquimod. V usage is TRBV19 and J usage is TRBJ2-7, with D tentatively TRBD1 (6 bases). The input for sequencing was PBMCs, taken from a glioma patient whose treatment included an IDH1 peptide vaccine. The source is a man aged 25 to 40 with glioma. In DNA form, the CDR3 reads TGTGCCAGTAGTATAGATCTACAGGGATCCTACGAGCAGTACTTC. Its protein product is CASSIDLQGSYEQYF.